The 26 T cell receptor beta chains below all came from one sample that was sequenced in a study of response to subunit inactivated influenza vaccine. TCRdb redid the calling of the RT-PCR reads with MiXCR, one entry per CDR3 protein. Of approximately 530,000 distinct CDR3 sequences listed, over 10% are singletons. The specimen was PBMCs from blood, collected roughly 46 days after vaccination. Every receptor here comes from a man aged 50 to 60 who received an inactivated influenza vaccine.

This clonotype has a count of ten or more. The chain employs TRBV20-1 and TRBJ2-1, with 14 bases identical to TRBD2. CDR1 and CDR2 (germline): DFQATT, SNEGSKA (reference sequence). The CDR3 sequence is 14 residues long. With 4 bases clipped from V and 7 bases from J, the junction kept 3 bases outside the gene matches. The CDR3 nucleotides are TGCAGTGCTACGGGACTAGCGGGAGTTAATGAGCAGTTCTTC. Protein: CSATGLAGVNEQFF.

The rearrangement links TRBV11-2 to TRBJ2-3; 8 positions match TRBD2. J gave up 3 bases and V 6 bases, and 8 bases lay outside the gene matches. Germline CDR1 reads SGHAT; CDR2 reads FQNNGV. The CDR3 runs to 15 residues. The CDR3 DNA sequence: TGTGCCAGCAGTCCCGGGACTAGAACGACAGATACGCAGTATTTT. This sequence encodes CASSPGTRTTDTQYF.

This clonotype was observed a few times. V usage is TRBV7-9 and J usage is TRBJ2-7; 9 bases are a match to TRBD1. J was trimmed by 6 bases and V by 5 bases; bases with no gene match: 8. The CDR3 contains 14 residues. Germline values: CDR1 SEHNR, CDR2 FQNEAQ (reference sequence). CDR3 loop: CASSPPGQGGEQYF. The CDR3 nucleotides are TGTGCCAGCAGCCCACCGGGACAGGGTGGCGAGCAGTACTTC.

The rearrangement joins TRBV4-3 to TRBJ2-3; D uncertain. The V end was cut by 0 bases, the J end by 4 bases, with 8 bases between. Germline V CDR1 and CDR2: LGHNA, YSLEER. The CDR3 runs to 14 residues. Here the CDR3 reads CASSQDGRADTQYF. CDR3 sequence (DNA): TGCGCCAGCAGCCAAGATGGACGCGCAGATACGCAGTATTTT.

This clonotype was detected a few times. The gene calls are TRBV9 and TRBJ1-1; no reliable D call. The CDR3 is made up of 14 amino acids. Germline CDR1 and CDR2: SGDLS and YYNGEE. The V and J ends lost 0 bases and 5 bases respectively, with 11 bases between them. The CDR3 DNA is TGTGCCAGCAGCGTAGGGAGGGTAGGAACTGAAGCTTTCTTT. Protein product: CASSVGRVGTEAFF.

This clonotype has more than one count but fewer than ten. This chain joins TRBV27 and TRBJ2-5; no clear D. This CDR3 is built from 15 residues. From germline, CDR1 is MNHEY and CDR2 SMNVEV (reference sequence). Trimming took 6 bases from V and 1 from J, leaving 15 bases between them. The CDR3 here is CASSPLIRAQETQYF. DNA of the CDR3: TGTGCCAGCAGCCCATTGATTAGGGCCCAAGAGACCCAGTACTTC.

This clonotype was counted ten times or more. J is TRBJ1-1 and V is TRBV3-1; D perhaps matches TRBD1 (5 bases). V shed 4 bases and J shed 1 base, with 7 bases lying between them. The CDR3 is made up of 13 amino acids. The germline V gene encodes CDR1 LGHDT and CDR2 YNNKEL (reference sequence). The CDR3 region is CASSPQGNTEAFF. DNA of the CDR3: TGTGCCAGCAGCCCCCAGGGGAACACTGAAGCTTTCTTT. The full variable domain, in which reference TRBV3-1 and TRBJ1-1 provide the parts outside the CDR3, is DTAVSQTPKYLVTQMGNDKSIKCEQNLGHDTMYWYKQDSKKFLKIMFSYNNKELIINETVPNRFSPKSPDKAHLNLHINSLELGDSAVYFCASSPQGNTEAFFGQGTRLTVV.

The genes are TRBV20-1 and TRBJ2-7, with 12 bases lining up with TRBD2. The germline gives CDR1 DFQATT, CDR2 SNEGSKA (reference sequence). Trimming took 6 bases from V and 1 from J; bases not matched to a gene: 1. The CDR3 sequence is 13 residues long. The CDR3, as DNA: TGCAGTGCCGGGACTAGCGGGTCCTACGAGCAGTACTTC. Translating gives CSAGTSGSYEQYF.

The chain couples TRBV7-2 to TRBJ2-3; no definite D call. V lost 2 bases and J 8 bases, leaving 11 bases between the germline ends. Germline lookup yields CDR1 SGHTA and CDR2 FQGNSA. The CDR3 spans 13 residues. The chain's CDR3 is CASSLRRDVTQYF. For the CDR3, the DNA is TGTGCCAGCAGCTTACGTAGGGATGTTACGCAGTATTTT.

This clonotype was found a few times. This chain uses TRBV20-1 with TRBJ2-1, with D tentatively TRBD2 (5 bases). This CDR3 is 13 amino acids long. The germline CDR1 and CDR2 sequences are DFQATT and SNEGSKA (reference sequence). V shed 3 bases and J shed 2 bases, with 8 bases lying between them. In DNA, the CDR3 is TGCAGTGCTAGGTTGGGAGCCTACAATGAGCAGTTCTTC. Amino acid sequence: CSARLGAYNEQFF.

The table lists this clonotype with many counts. The chain joins TRBV3-1 to TRBJ2-5; 7 bases map to TRBD1. Germline trimming cut 6 bases from V and 8 bases from J; bases unmatched to any gene: 9. The length of the CDR3 is 13 residues. Germline CDR1 reads LGHDT; CDR2 reads YNNKEL (reference sequence). The CDR3, as DNA: TGTGCCAGCAGTCGGGACAGCTTGTACACCCAGTACTTC. Its translation: CASSRDSLYTQYF.

This clonotype occurred a few times. The chain recombines TRBV4-3 with TRBJ2-3; D not resolved. Trimming took off 0 bases at V and 2 bases at J, with 12 bases between the two ends. The CDR3 is made up of 16 amino acids. Per the germline V gene, CDR1 is LGHNA and CDR2 is YSLEER. CDR3 nucleotide sequence: TGCGCCAGCAGCCAAGATCCTGCAGCCTTCACAGATACGCAGTATTTT. Amino acids: CASSQDPAAFTDTQYF.

The chain recombines TRBV3-1 with TRBJ2-1; D gene unclear. CDR3 length: 18 amino acids. V lost 0 bases, J lost 9 bases, and 24 bases lay in between. The germline gives CDR1 LGHDT, CDR2 YNNKEL (reference sequence). The CDR3 DNA sequence: TGTGCCAGCAGCCAAGAAAGGGATTTCCCCTTTATGCCCGCTGAGCAGTTCTTC. The encoded protein is CASSQERDFPFMPAEQFF.

This clonotype was recorded at least ten times. V and J are TRBV7-9 and TRBJ2-1; no firm D call. The germline CDR1 and CDR2 sequences are SEHNR and FQNEAQ (reference sequence). The V end lost 4 bases, the J end lost 10 bases, and 11 bases lay between the germline ends. This CDR3 contains 12 residues. CDR3: CASSSLGREQFF. The CDR3 coding sequence is TGTGCCAGCAGCTCGCTTGGGCGGGAGCAGTTCTTC. Supplemented by reference TRBV7-9 and TRBJ2-1, the full variable domain reads DTGVSQNPRHKITKRGQNVTFRCDPISEHNRLYWYRQTLGQGPEFLTYFQNEAQLEKSRLLSDRFSAERPKGSFSTLEIQRTEQGDSAMYLCASSSLGREQFFGPGTRLTVL.

The gene calls are TRBV9 and TRBJ2-2; 7 bases line up with TRBD1. The junction had 12 bases not matched to a gene; V was cut back by 9 bases and J by 1 base. The germline V gene has CDR1 SGDLS and CDR2 YYNGEE. There are 16 residues in the CDR3. The CDR3 is CATSDTGDKNTGELFF. CDR3 DNA: TGTGCCACTTCAGACACAGGGGACAAGAACACCGGGGAGCTGTTTTTT.

This clonotype showed up just a few times. This chain links TRBV7-8 with TRBJ2-5; 8 positions match TRBD1. V lost 1 base and J lost 4; bases outside the gene matches: 8. This CDR3 comprises 16 residues. Per germline, CDR1 SGHVS and CDR2 FQNEAQ. DNA of the CDR3: TGTGCCAGCAGCTTAGATAACAGGGGGAAGCTAGAGACCCAGTACTTC. Protein: CASSLDNRGKLETQYF.

This clonotype has more than one count but fewer than ten. The chain joins TRBV7-2 to TRBJ2-1, with TRBD1 matching 8 bases. The V segment lost 3 bases and the J segment 2 bases; nucleotides outside the gene matches: 9. The CDR3 covers 17 residues. The germline gives CDR1 SGHTA, CDR2 FQGNSA. The CDR3 here is CASSFFGDRTTYNEQFF. In nucleotides, the CDR3 is TGTGCCAGCAGCTTTTTCGGGGACAGGACTACCTACAATGAGCAGTTCTTC.

The sample holds a few counts of this clonotype. The chain links TRBV20-1 to TRBJ1-6, with D perhaps matching TRBD1 (5 bases). Trimming shortened V by 6 bases and J by 10 bases, and 16 bases separated the two germline ends. CDR3 length: 13 residues. Germline V gene sequence: CDR1 DFQATT, CDR2 SNEGSKA (reference sequence). Here the CDR3 reads CSAEQVKDSPLHF. As DNA, the CDR3 is TGCAGTGCAGAACAGGTGAAGGACTCACCCCTCCACTTT.

J is TRBJ2-7 and V is TRBV9; 9 bases fit TRBD2. This CDR3 has 15 residues. CDR1 SGDLS and CDR2 YYNGEE come from the germline V gene. V shed 3 bases and J 4 bases; nucleotides not matched to a gene: 8. CDR3 sequence: CASSAFSGGPYEQYF. CDR3 sequence (DNA): TGTGCCAGCAGCGCCTTTAGCGGGGGTCCTTACGAGCAGTACTTC. The full variable domain, rest sourced from reference TRBV9 and TRBJ2-7, is DSGVTQTPKHLITATGQRVTLRCSPRSGDLSVYWYQQSLDQGLQFLIQYYNGEERAKGNILERFSAQQFPDLHSELNLSSLELGDSALYFCASSAFSGGPYEQYFGPGTRLTVT.

Many counts were recorded for this clonotype. The chain employs TRBV5-1 and TRBJ1-2, with a weak D call TRBD1 (6 bases). The CDR3 contains 15 residues. Trimming stripped 0 bases from V and 2 bases from J, with 11 bases between. From germline, CDR1 is SGHRS and CDR2 YFSETQ. In DNA form, the CDR3 reads TGCGCCAGCAGCTTGGTTCGAGGACAGAACTATGGCTACACCTTC. Translated, it gives CASSLVRGQNYGYTF.

The V gene is TRBV18, the J gene TRBJ2-6; 7 bases line up with TRBD2. The CDR3 sequence is 12 residues long. With V trimmed by 0 bases and J by 17 bases, 4 bases remained unmatched. From germline, CDR1 is KGHSH and CDR2 LQKENI. Here the CDR3 reads CASSPPGGRMTF. The CDR3 bases are TGTGCCAGCTCACCACCGGGCGGGAGAATGACTTTC.

This clonotype was detected only a few times. The chain uses TRBV25-1 and TRBJ2-5, with D perhaps given as TRBD1 or TRBD2 (5 bases each). The ends were cut back, 4 bases at V and 3 bases at J, with 15 bases in the middle. CDR1 and CDR2 from the germline V gene are MGHDK and SYGVNS. This CDR3 has 15 residues. CDR3 sequence reads: CASSASGTREETQYF. In nucleotides, the CDR3 is TGTGCCAGCAGTGCCTCCGGGACGCGGGAAGAGACCCAGTACTTC.

The chain employs TRBV20-1 and TRBJ2-1, with 13 bases identical to TRBD2. V was clipped by 4 bases and J by 1 base; unmatched bases: 10. The CDR3 length is 18 residues. Per the germline V gene, CDR1 is DFQATT and CDR2 is SNEGSKA (reference sequence). The CDR3 sequence is CSAKLGLAGRKSYNEQFF. In DNA form, the CDR3 reads TGCAGTGCTAAGCTGGGACTAGCGGGAAGAAAGTCCTACAATGAGCAGTTCTTC.

This clonotype was seen a few times. The chain joins TRBV20-1 to TRBJ1-5; tentatively, D is TRBD1 (6 bases). Per germline, CDR1 DFQATT and CDR2 SNEGSKA (reference sequence). This CDR3 contains 14 residues. V was pared by 0 bases and J by 4 bases, with 10 bases between. CDR3 sequence reads: CSARDPGQNQPQHF. The CDR3 region has the DNA TGCAGTGCTAGAGATCCTGGACAGAATCAGCCCCAGCATTTT.

This clonotype was seen a few times. The chain is built from TRBV28 and TRBJ2-5; D not certain. V was cut by 5 bases and J by 8 bases, with 12 bases left in between. This CDR3 has 12 residues. CDR1 and CDR2 from the germline V gene are MDHEN and SYDVKM. CDR3 nucleotide sequence: TGTGCCAGCAGTAAAACCCGATATACCCAGTACTTC. Residues: CASSKTRYTQYF. The complete variable domain, with remaining parts taken from reference TRBV28 and TRBJ2-5, reads DVKVTQSSRYLVKRTGEKVFLECVQDMDHENMFWYRQDPGLGLRLIYFSYDVKMKEKGDIPEGYSVSREKKERFSLILESASTNQTSMYLCASSKTRYTQYFGPGTRLLVL.

This clonotype was counted only a few times. The chain carries TRBV5-1 and TRBJ1-4; a possible D gene is TRBD1 (5 bases). The CDR3 is 15 residues long. V lost 4 bases to trimming and J lost 7 bases, with 17 bases between them. Germline V gene sequence: CDR1 SGHRS, CDR2 YFSETQ. The CDR3 spells CASSGTGTGSEKLFF. Here the CDR3 DNA reads TGCGCCAGCAGCGGAACCGGGACGGGGAGTGAAAAACTGTTTTTT.